These 9 T cell receptor beta chains were all obtained from the same sample, sequenced in a study of identical twins. MiXCR, applied by TCRdb to the 5' RACE reads, yields one record per CDR3 protein. The sample holds roughly 190,000 distinct CDR3 sequences, approximately 15% seen once. The same sample was also used in a study of T cells expressing NK-cell markers.

Sequenced: CD8+ T cells sorted from blood. The receptors were gathered from a woman aged 18-29 years in good health.

V gene TRBV7-2 combines with J gene TRBJ2-1; 9 bases are shared with TRBD2. This CDR3 comprises 15 residues. In germline, CDR1 is SGHTA, CDR2 FQGNSA. The V gene end was trimmed by 5 bases and the J gene end by 2 bases; junction bases not matched to a gene: 4. CDR3 in amino acids: CASSQGLAAYNEQFF. In DNA form, the CDR3 reads TGTGCCAGCAGCCAGGGACTAGCTGCCTACAATGAGCAGTTCTTC.

There are a few counts of this clonotype. The CDR3 region has the DNA TGTGCCAGCAGTTACACCAAGGGGGACGGGGAGCTGTTTTTT. This sequence encodes CASSYTKGDGELFF. V and J are TRBV6-2 or TRBV6-3 and TRBJ2-2; a possible D gene is TRBD1 (6 bases). Trimming removed 2 bases at V and 7 bases at J, with 11 bases between. The CDR3 covers 14 residues. Germline V gene sequence: CDR1 MNHEY, CDR2 SVGEGT.

This clonotype has just a few counts. The CDR3 is CASRQGGLSYEQYF. The CDR3 DNA sequence: TGTGCCAGTCGCCAAGGGGGACTCTCCTACGAGCAGTACTTC. The chain is built from TRBV21-1 and TRBJ2-7; the D call of TRBD1 is as the table states it, not checked on the DNA. TRBV21-1 is a pseudogene. This CDR3 comprises 14 residues.

The V and J genes are TRBV20-1 and TRBJ2-1; 12 bases are a match to TRBD2. The CDR3 totals 14 residues. CDR1 and CDR2 (germline): DFQATT, SNEGSKA (reference sequence). J gave up 7 bases and V 1 base, and 2 bases lay outside the gene matches. CDR3 nucleotide sequence: TGCAGTGCTAGAGGGACTAGCGGGATGAATGAGCAGTTCTTC. Translated: CSARGTSGMNEQFF.

The rearrangement joins TRBV12-3 or TRBV12-4 to TRBJ1-1; D is unresolved. Trimming stripped 6 bases from V and 5 bases from J, with 10 bases between. CDR3 length equals 12 residues. The CDR3 sequence: CASSPWETEAFF. CDR3 coding DNA: TGTGCCAGCAGCCCCTGGGAAACTGAAGCTTTCTTT.

This clonotype was detected ten times or more. The chain is built from TRBV7-9 and TRBJ2-7; 8 positions match TRBD1. This CDR3 is built from 12 residues. From germline, CDR1 is SEHNR and CDR2 FQNEAQ (reference sequence). J lost 4 bases, V lost 4 bases, and 0 bases had no gene match. Written as DNA, the CDR3 is TGTGCCAGCAGCTGGACAGGGTACGAGCAGTACTTC. Translating it yields CASSWTGYEQYF.

Only a few counts were recorded for this clonotype. This sequence joins TRBV6-2 or TRBV6-3 and TRBJ2-1; tentatively, D is TRBD1 (6 bases). CDR1 and CDR2 (germline): MNHEY, SVGEGT. V was clipped by 6 bases and J by 9 bases, with 18 bases between them. The CDR3 spans 14 residues. Written as DNA, the CDR3 is TGTGCCAGCAGCAATCAGGGGATTTGGAGTGAGCAGTTCTTC. It specifies CASSNQGIWSEQFF.

The chain links TRBV7-9 to TRBJ1-1; possible D gene TRBD1, 5 bases. Germline V gives CDR1 SEHNR, CDR2 FQNEAQ (reference sequence). V was clipped by 6 bases and J by 6 bases, with 11 bases between them. CDR3 length: 12 residues. The CDR3 nucleotides are TGTGCCAGCAGGTTCCAGGGCCCTGAAGCTTTCTTT. It yields the protein CASRFQGPEAFF.

The CDR3 region is CASGFVRGVYEQYF. Written as DNA, the CDR3 is TGTGCTAGTGGTTTTGTGAGGGGAGTCTACGAGCAGTACTTC. The rearrangement uses TRBV12-5 and TRBJ2-7; the D call may be TRBD1 or TRBD2 (5 bases each). The CDR3 runs to 14 residues. Trimming pared 3 bases from V and 3 bases from J, leaving 12 bases between. The germline V gene encodes CDR1 LGHNT and CDR2 FRNRAP.